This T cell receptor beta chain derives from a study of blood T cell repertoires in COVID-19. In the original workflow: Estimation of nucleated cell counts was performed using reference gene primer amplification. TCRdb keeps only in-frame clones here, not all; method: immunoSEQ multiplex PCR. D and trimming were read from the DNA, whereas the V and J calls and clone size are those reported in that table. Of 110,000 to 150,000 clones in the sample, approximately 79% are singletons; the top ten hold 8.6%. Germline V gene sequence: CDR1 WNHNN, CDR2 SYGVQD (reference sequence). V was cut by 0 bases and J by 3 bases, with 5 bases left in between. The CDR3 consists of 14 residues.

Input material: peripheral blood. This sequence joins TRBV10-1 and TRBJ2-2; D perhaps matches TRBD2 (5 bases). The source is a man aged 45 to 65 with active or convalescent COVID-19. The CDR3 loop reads CASSESGDTGELFF. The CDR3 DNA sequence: TGCGCCAGCAGTGAGTCGGGAGACACCGGGGAGCTGTTTTTT.